The clone carrying this TCR beta chain has only a few counts. The target antigen is unknown. The CDR3 sequence is 19 residues long. Trimming cost V 6 bases and J 7 bases; bases outside gene matches: 16. Germline values: CDR1 MGHDK, CDR2 SYGVNS. A quantitative 5'-RACE method, one with molecular barcodes, was used to make TCR beta libraries. Each CDR3 protein is one row after TCRdb ran MiXCR on the 5' RACE reads. The sample carries just under 350,000 distinct CDR3 sequences, approximately 14% recorded once. These data are taken from a study of CD8 T cells in ankylosing spondylitis. Overall study results and limits: CD8+ cells made up the disease-linked clones, which were relatively rare in peripheral blood.

Input material: blood, either unsorted or a sorted T cell fraction (not recorded which). V is TRBV25-1 and J is TRBJ1-6, with 12 bases lining up with TRBD1. The receptor was derived from a male donor with ankylosing spondylitis or in good health (not recorded which). The CDR3: CASSFKGTGGPQTNSPLHF. The CDR3 coding sequence is TGTGCCAGCAGCTTCAAGGGGACAGGGGGCCCCCAGACCAATTCACCCCTCCACTTT.